The clone carrying this T cell receptor (beta chain) showed up many times. Its antigen is unidentified. The source of the sample is a study of shared clonotypes between healthy human individuals. Findings of the study overall: Limitation of the genetic and exposure-history diversity represented came from the few donors. Collection of samples was limited to blood; tissue repertoires likely differ.

CD4+ cells underwent separation, giving CD45RA+ naive and CD45RA-negative memory subsets. Germline CDR1 is SQVTM and CDR2 is ANQGSEA. This CDR3 is built from 15 residues. With V trimmed by 7 bases and J by 3 bases, 9 bases remained unmatched. Sequencing was performed with immunoSEQ multiplex PCR; in TCRdb, only in-frame clones are kept and a portion is missing. The table includes around 990,000 clones, around 77% detected once. The sequence was collected from a man in his late teens or twenties in good health. Some clones in this sample may be carry-over from other donors' samples. The sample comprised memory CD4+ T cells from PBMCs. The subset was: CD45RA-negative fraction. The V and J genes are TRBV29-1 and TRBJ2-3, with TRBD2 identical over 11 bases. CDR3 nucleotide sequence: TGCAGCGCCCAGGGACTAGCGGTGGGGACAGATACGCAGTATTTT. This translates into CSAQGLAVGTDTQYF.